This T cell receptor (beta chain) was found in a study of glioma-infiltrating T cells. The iRepertoire nested amplicon-rescue multiplex PCR amplified TCR alpha and beta CDR3s from RNA. One-step reverse transcription and amplification started from approximately 100-400 ng of tissue mRNA or PBMC total RNA. One entry per CDR3 protein, called by TCRdb with MiXCR from the multiplex PCR reads. This repertoire shows a few hundred thousand distinct CDR3 sequences, 41% found once; its top ten account for more than 10%. On this clonotype: Possible read error: a much larger clone is one base away.

The source of this sequence is a human donor with low-grade glioma or glioblastoma, undergoing nonglioma brain surgery, or in good health (not recorded which). Sequencing input: glioma tissue, nonneoplastic brain tissue, or PBMCs (not recorded which).

CDR3 bases: TGTGCCAGCAGTTTAGTGTTTGGGGGCAATCAGCCCCGGCATTTT. Amino acid sequence: CASSLVFGGNQPRHF. The J gene is TRBJ1-5, the V gene TRBV27; possibly TRBD1 for D (6 bases). CDR1 is MNHEY and CDR2 is SMNVEV in the germline V gene (reference sequence). There are 15 residues in the CDR3.